The entry below describes one T cell receptor (beta chain). The data stem from a study of blood T cells in healthy people across ages. Through a sample-barcoded 5' primer and a J-beta primer mix, a second PCR was run for about 7 to 12 cycles. Each of the samples gave a minimum of 2.5 million paired-end reads that contained CDR3. TCRdb recomputed calls from the 5' RACE reads with MiXCR, one row per CDR3 protein. The sample shows approximately 810,000 distinct CDR3 sequences, about 34% of them seen only once. CDR3 length: 20 residues. V lost 1 base and J lost 0; bases outside the gene matches: 20. Germline loops: CDR1 DFQATT, CDR2 SNEGSKA (reference sequence). Every donor provided roughly 9.1 milliliters of peripheral blood. Per-sample PBMC isolation yielded at least 6.5 million cells. Each sample yielded at least 5.5 micrograms of PBMC total RNA.

The chain has TRBV20-1 and TRBJ1-2; 7 bases are a match to TRBD1. The sample consisted of blood. The TCR originated in a man aged 18 to 30 in good health. CDR3 loop: CSARAVGTAESKFTNYGYTF. The CDR3 nucleotides read TGCAGTGCTAGAGCTGTTGGGACAGCAGAGTCCAAGTTTACTAACTATGGCTACACCTTC.